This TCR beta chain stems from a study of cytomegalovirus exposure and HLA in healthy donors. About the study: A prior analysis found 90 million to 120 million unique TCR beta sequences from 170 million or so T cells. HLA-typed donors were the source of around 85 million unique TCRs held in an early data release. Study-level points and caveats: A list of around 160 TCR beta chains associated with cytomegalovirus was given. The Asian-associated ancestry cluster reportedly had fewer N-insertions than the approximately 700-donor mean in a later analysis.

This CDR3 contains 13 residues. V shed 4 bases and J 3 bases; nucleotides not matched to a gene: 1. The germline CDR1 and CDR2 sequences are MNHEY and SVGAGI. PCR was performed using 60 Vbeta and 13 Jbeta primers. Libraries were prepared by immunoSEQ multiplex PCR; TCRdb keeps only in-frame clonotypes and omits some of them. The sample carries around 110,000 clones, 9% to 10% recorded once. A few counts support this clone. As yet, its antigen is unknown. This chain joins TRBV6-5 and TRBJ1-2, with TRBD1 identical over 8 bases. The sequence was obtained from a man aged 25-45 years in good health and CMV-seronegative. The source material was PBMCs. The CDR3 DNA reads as TGTGCCAGCAGTTCGGGACAGGACTATGGCTACACCTTC. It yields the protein CASSSGQDYGYTF.